A selection of T cell receptor beta chains follows, all from one sample in a study of blood T cells in healthy people across ages. TCRdb itself ran the 5' RACE reads through MiXCR, one entry per CDR3 protein. The table records more than 750,000 distinct CDR3 sequences, 25% to 35% of them present only once. These same records also appear under a second study, on T cells of mothers and their children.

The sequenced sample consisted of blood. The receptor set was obtained from a woman aged 40 to 55 in good health. Both conserved end residues are part of each CDR3. A D gene is named only where the DNA matches it firmly. Part of the rows lack a size; the others show once, few, many or a class for expanded clones.

v_call	clone_size	d_call	j_call	cdr3_nt	cdr3_aa
TRBV7-3	-	-	TRBJ2-1	TGTGCCAGCAGCTTAATCCCAACAAACGACCTACAGGGCAGGGGAACCTACAATGAGCAGTTCTTC	CASSLIPTNDLQGRGTYNEQFF
TRBV7-9	-	TRBD2	TRBJ2-1	TGTGCCAGCAGCTTAGCAGCGGGACTAGCGGGGGGGCGAGAGCAGTTCTTC	CASSLAAGLAGGREQFF
TRBV15	-	-	TRBJ1-4	TGTGCCACCAGCAGAGATACGACAGGCATACTGTTTTTT	CATSRDTTGILFF
TRBV20-1	-	-	TRBJ2-7	TGCAGTGCTTCCGGAACTATCCCCGAAGAGCAGTACTTC	CSASGTIPEEQYF
TRBV28	few	-	TRBJ2-7	TGTGCCAGCAGTTCCCGCTACTCAGCTGCCTACGAGCAGTACTTC	CASSSRYSAAYEQYF
TRBV12-3/TRBV12-4	-	TRBD1	TRBJ2-3	TGTGCCAGCGGTCCCGGGACAGGCTACACAGATACGCAGTATTTT	CASGPGTGYTDTQYF
TRBV5-1	few	-	TRBJ1-1	TGCGCCAGCAGCTCGGGTCGGGGGGGAAACACTGAAGCTTTCTTT	CASSSGRGGNTEAFF
TRBV4-1	few	-	TRBJ2-1	TGCGCCAGCAGCCAAGGGGGTAGGGGGCAGGGGGGAAACAATGAGCAGTTCTTC	CASSQGGRGQGGNNEQFF
TRBV12-3/TRBV12-4	many	TRBD2	TRBJ2-1	TGTGCCAGCAGTACTATCGGGGGGGCCTACAATGAGCAGTTCTTC	CASSTIGGAYNEQFF
TRBV20-1	-	-	TRBJ1-2	TGCAGTGCAGGATGTACGGGCCCATTCTATGGCTACACCTTC	CSAGCTGPFYGYTF
TRBV28	-	-	TRBJ2-3	TGTGCCAGCAGTTTGGTCGGTCGGGCAGGGTGGAGTACAGATACGCAGTATTTT	CASSLVGRAGWSTDTQYF
TRBV4-1	many	TRBD1	TRBJ2-7	TGCGCCAGCAGCTCGGGACAGTTCGGCTACGAGCAGTACTTC	CASSSGQFGYEQYF
TRBV19	once	-	TRBJ1-2	TGTGCCAGTAGTATGGGGGCGGCGACCGGTGGCTACACCTTC	CASSMGAATGGYTF